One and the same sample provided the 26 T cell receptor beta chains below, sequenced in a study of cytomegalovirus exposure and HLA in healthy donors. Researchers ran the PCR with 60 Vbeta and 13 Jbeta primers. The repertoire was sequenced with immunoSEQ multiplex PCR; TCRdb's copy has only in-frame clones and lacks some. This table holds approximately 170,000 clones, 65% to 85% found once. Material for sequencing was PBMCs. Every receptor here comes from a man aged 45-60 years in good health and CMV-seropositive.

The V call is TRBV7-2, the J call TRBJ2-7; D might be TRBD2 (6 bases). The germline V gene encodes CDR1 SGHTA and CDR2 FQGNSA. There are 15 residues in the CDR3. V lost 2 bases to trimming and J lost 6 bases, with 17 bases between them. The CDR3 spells CASSLLGGTGLEQYF. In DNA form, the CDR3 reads TGTGCCAGCAGCTTATTAGGAGGGACGGGCCTCGAGCAGTACTTC.

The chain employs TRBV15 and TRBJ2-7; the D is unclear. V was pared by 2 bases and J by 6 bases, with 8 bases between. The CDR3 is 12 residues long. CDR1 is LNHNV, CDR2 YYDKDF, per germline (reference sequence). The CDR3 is CATSRTPAEQYF. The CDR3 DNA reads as TGTGCCACCAGCAGAACTCCCGCCGAGCAGTACTTC.

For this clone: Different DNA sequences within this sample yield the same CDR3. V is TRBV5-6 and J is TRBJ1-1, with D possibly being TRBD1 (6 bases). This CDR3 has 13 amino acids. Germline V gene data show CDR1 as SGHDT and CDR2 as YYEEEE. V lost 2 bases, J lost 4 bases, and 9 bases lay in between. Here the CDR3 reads CASSLQGGTEAFF. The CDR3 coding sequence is TGTGCCAGCAGCTTACAGGGTGGCACTGAAGCTTTCTTT.

The CDR3 coding sequence is TGCGCCAGCAGCGAGACGGGGGTCAATCAGCCCCAGCATTTT. Its translation: CASSETGVNQPQHF. The chain has TRBV4-1 and TRBJ1-5; D might be TRBD1 (5 bases). This CDR3 spans 14 amino acids. Trimming removed 5 bases from V and 3 bases from J, with 11 bases in between. Germline V gene lookup returns CDR1 MGHRA and CDR2 YSYEKL.

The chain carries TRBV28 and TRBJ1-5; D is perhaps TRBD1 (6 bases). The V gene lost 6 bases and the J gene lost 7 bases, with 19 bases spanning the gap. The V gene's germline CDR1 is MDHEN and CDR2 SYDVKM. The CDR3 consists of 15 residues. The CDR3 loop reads CASSSTGMLWQPQHF. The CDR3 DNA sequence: TGTGCCAGCAGCTCGACAGGAATGTTGTGGCAGCCCCAGCATTTT.

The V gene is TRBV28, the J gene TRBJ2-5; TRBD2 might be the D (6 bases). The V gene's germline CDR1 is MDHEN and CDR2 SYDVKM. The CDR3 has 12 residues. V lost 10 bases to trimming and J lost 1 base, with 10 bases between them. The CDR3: CATTGVQETQYF. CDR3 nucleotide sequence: TGTGCCACCACGGGGGTCCAAGAGACCCAGTACTTC.

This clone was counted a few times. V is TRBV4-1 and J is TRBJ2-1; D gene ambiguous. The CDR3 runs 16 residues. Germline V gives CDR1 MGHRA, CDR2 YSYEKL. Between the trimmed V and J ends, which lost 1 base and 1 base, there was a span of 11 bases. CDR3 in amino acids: CASSQGVARSYNEQFF. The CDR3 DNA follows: TGCGCCAGCAGCCAAGGAGTAGCACGATCCTACAATGAGCAGTTCTTC.

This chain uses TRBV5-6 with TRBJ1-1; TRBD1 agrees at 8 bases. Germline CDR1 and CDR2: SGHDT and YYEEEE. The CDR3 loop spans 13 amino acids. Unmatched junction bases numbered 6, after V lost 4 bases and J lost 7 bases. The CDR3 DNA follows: TGTGCCAGCAGCCTACGGACAGGGCATGAAGCTTTCTTT. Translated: CASSLRTGHEAFF.

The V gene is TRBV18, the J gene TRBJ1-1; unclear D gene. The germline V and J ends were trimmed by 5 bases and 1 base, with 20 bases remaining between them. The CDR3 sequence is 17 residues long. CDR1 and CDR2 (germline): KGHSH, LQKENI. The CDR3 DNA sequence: TGTGCCAGCTCATCCCCTGGAACCTTGCCTAGGAACACTGAAGCTTTCTTT. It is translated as CASSSPGTLPRNTEAFF.

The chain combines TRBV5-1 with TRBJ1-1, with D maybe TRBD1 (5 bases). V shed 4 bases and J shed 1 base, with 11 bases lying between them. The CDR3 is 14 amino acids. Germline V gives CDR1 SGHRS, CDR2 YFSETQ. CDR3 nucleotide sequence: TGCGCCAGCAGCCTACACGGACAGAACACTGAAGCTTTCTTT. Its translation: CASSLHGQNTEAFF.

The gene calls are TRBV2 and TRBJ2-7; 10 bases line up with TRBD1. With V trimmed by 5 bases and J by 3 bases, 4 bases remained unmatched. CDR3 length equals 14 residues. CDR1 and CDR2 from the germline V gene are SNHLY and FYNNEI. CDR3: CASSMTGGLYEQYF. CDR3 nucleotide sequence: TGTGCCAGCAGTATGACAGGGGGCCTCTACGAGCAGTACTTC.

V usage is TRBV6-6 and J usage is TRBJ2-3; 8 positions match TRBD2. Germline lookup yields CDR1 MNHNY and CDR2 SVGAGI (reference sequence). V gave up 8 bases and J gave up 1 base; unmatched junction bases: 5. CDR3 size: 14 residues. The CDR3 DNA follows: TGTGCCAGCGGACATAGCGGGGGCACAGATACGCAGTATTTT. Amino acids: CASGHSGGTDTQYF.

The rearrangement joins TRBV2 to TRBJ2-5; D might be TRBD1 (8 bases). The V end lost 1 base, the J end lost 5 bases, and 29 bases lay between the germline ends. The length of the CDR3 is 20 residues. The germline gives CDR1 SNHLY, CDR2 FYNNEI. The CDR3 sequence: CASSEGGGPGGELAVETQYF. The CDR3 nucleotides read TGTGCCAGCAGTGAAGGGGGGGGGCCAGGGGGCGAATTGGCGGTCGAGACCCAGTACTTC.

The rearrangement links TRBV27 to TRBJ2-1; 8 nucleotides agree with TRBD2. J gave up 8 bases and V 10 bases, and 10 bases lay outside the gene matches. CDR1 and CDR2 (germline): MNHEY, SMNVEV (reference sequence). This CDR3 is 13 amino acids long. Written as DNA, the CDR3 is TGTGCCACCACCCCCAGCGGGAGCGATGAGCAGTTCTTC. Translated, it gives CATTPSGSDEQFF.

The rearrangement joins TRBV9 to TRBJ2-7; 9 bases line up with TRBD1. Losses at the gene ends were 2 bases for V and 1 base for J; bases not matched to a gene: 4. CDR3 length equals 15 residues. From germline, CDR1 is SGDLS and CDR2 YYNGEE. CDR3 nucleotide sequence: TGTGCCAGCAGCGTCTCCGGGACAGGGTCCTACGAGCAGTACTTC. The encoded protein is CASSVSGTGSYEQYF.

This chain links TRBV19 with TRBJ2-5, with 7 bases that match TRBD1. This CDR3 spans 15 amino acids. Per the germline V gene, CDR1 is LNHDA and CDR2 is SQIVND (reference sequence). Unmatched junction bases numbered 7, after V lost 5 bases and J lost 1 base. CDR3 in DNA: TGTGCCAGTAGTGCCCAACAGGGGTCCCAAGAGACCCAGTACTTC. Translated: CASSAQQGSQETQYF.

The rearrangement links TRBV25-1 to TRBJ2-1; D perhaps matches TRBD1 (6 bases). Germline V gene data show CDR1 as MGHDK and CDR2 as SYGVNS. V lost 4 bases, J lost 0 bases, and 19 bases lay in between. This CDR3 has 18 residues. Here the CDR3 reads CASSAVGVQGDSYNEQFF. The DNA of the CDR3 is TGTGCCAGCAGTGCCGTCGGGGTACAGGGCGACTCCTACAATGAGCAGTTCTTC. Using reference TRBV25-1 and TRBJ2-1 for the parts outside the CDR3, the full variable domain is EADIYQTPRYLVIGTGKKITLECSQTMGHDKMYWYQQDPGMELHLIHYSYGVNSTEKGDLSSESTVSRIRTEHFPLTLESARPSHTSQYLCASSAVGVQGDSYNEQFFGPGTRLTVL.

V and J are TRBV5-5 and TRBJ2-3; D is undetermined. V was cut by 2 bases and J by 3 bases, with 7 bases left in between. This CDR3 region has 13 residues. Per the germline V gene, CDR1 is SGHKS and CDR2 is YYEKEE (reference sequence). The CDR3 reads CASSFLVTDTQYF. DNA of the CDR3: TGTGCCAGCAGCTTTCTCGTAACAGATACGCAGTATTTT.

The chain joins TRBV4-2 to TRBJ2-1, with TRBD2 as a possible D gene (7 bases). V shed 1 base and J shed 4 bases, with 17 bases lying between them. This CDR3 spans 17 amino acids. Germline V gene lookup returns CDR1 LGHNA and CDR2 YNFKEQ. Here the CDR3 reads CASSQAEGGLPYNEQFF. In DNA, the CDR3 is TGTGCCAGCAGCCAAGCGGAGGGGGGGCTCCCATACAATGAGCAGTTCTTC.

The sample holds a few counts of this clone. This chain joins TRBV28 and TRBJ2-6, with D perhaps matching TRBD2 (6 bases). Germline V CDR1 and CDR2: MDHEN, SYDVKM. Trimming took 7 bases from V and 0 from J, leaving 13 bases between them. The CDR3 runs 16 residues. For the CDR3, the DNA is TGTGCCAGCATACCAGCGGGTATCTCTGGGGCCAACGTCCTGACTTTC. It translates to CASIPAGISGANVLTF.

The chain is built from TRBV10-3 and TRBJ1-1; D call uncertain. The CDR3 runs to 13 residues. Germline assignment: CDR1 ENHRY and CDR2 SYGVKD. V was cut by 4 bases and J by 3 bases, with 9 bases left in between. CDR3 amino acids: CAISGWEDTEAFF. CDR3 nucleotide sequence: TGTGCCATCAGTGGGTGGGAGGACACTGAAGCTTTCTTT.

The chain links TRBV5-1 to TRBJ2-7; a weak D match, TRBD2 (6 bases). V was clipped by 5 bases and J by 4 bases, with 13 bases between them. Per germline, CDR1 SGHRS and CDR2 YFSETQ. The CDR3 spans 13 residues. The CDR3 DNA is TGCGCCAGCAGGCCCGGGAGCGATTACGAGCAGTACTTC. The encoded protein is CASRPGSDYEQYF.

The CDR3 DNA reads as TGTGCCAGCAGTTATGGGCAGGGGAGTAACTATGGCTACACCTTC. It encodes CASSYGQGSNYGYTF. V usage is TRBV27 and J usage is TRBJ1-2, with D maybe TRBD1 (6 bases). This CDR3 has 15 residues. V was pared by 4 bases and J by 1 base, with 13 bases between. From germline, CDR1 is MNHEY and CDR2 SMNVEV (reference sequence).

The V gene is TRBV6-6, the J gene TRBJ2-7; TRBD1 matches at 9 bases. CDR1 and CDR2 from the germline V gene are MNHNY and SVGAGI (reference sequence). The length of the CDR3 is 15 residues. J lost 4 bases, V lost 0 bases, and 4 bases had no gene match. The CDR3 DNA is TGTGCCAGCAGTTACTCCCCGACAGGGGGATACGAGCAGTACTTC. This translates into CASSYSPTGGYEQYF.

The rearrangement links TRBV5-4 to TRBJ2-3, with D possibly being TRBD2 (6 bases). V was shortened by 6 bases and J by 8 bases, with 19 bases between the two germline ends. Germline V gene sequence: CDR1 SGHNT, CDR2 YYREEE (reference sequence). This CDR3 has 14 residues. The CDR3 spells CASMAFPTRVTQYF. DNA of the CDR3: TGTGCCAGCATGGCTTTCCCGACTAGGGTTACGCAGTATTTT.

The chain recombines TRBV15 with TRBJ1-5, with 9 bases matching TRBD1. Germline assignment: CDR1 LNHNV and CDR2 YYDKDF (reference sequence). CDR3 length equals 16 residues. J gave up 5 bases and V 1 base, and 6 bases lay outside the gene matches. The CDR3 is CATSRAGTGFDQPQHF. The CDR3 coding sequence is TGTGCCACCAGCAGAGCCGGGACAGGGTTTGATCAGCCCCAGCATTTT.